Listed below are T cell receptor beta chains from one sample, sequenced in a study of blood T cell repertoires in COVID-19. Sequenced by immunoSEQ multiplex PCR; TCRdb stores in-frame clones only, minus some. The sample carries 90,000 to 150,000 clones, 81% recorded once. The source material was peripheral blood. Source of these receptors: a human donor in a cohort sampled during active COVID-19. The CDR3 runs from the conserved cysteine through the conserved F or W. D genes are given only for firm matches. Not all rows give a size; the values are once, few, many and, for expanded clones, a class.

size,J,V,D,DNA,CDR3
-,TRBJ1-2,TRBV7-3,-,TGTGCCAGCAGCTTACCAGGGCTCGGCTACACCTTC,CASSLPGLGYTF
-,TRBJ2-3,TRBV7-2,TRBD2,TGTGCCAGCAGCCCAAAAACTAGCGGCACAGATACGCAGTATTTT,CASSPKTSGTDTQYF
-,TRBJ1-3,TRBV19,-,TGTGCCAGTAGAGGGACATCCAGAAACACCATATATTTT,CASRGTSRNTIYF
few,TRBJ2-3,TRBV15,TRBD2,TGTGCCACCAGCATGGGAGCGGGGGGCACAGATACGCAGTATTTT,CATSMGAGGTDTQYF
-,TRBJ1-6,TRBV2,-,TGTGCCAGCAGTTCCTTAGCTTCACCCCTCCACTTT,CASSSLASPLHF
-,TRBJ1-2,TRBV7-2,-,TGTGCCAGCAGCACATATGACAGGCCAGGGGGCTACACCTTC,CASSTYDRPGGYTF
-,TRBJ2-1,TRBV9,-,TGTGCCAGCAGCTCAGAAAATTCCTACAATGAGCAGTTCTTC,CASSSENSYNEQFF
-,TRBJ2-1,TRBV11-3,TRBD1,TGTGCCAGCAGCAAGCCGGGACAGGGTCTAAGCTCCTACAATGAGCAGTTCTTC,CASSKPGQGLSSYNEQFF
-,TRBJ2-7,TRBV6-5,-,TGTGCCAGCAGTTACTCTGGCAACAAATACGAGCAGTACTTC,CASSYSGNKYEQYF
few,TRBJ1-2,TRBV7-9,-,TGTGCCAGCAGCTCCCAGGGAATGTACTATGGCTACACCTTC,CASSSQGMYYGYTF
once,TRBJ2-1,TRBV7-9,-,TGTGCCAGCAGCTTAGATGGGACACCTAGCAATGAGCAGTTCTTC,CASSLDGTPSNEQFF
-,TRBJ2-7,TRBV30,TRBD2,TGTGCCTGGAGCTCGGGGGGCGGGGGGAACAAGCAGTACTTC,CAWSSGGGGNKQYF
-,TRBJ2-3,TRBV19,-,TGTGCCAGCGCTACAGCCATAGGTCCCACAGATACGCAGTATTTT,CASATAIGPTDTQYF
-,TRBJ1-4,TRBV6-5,-,TGTGCCAGCAGTTACAGCACAGGGTCGGGGAGTGAAAAACTGTTTTTT,CASSYSTGSGSEKLFF
-,TRBJ1-1,TRBV6-6,TRBD1,TGTGCCAGCAGTCCAGGGGACAGGCCGGGAGTGCCTGAAGCTTTCTTT,CASSPGDRPGVPEAFF
-,TRBJ1-2,TRBV6-5,TRBD1,TGTGCCAGCAGGACAGGGATAGCTAACTATGGCTACACCTTC,CASRTGIANYGYTF
-,TRBJ1-2,TRBV29-1,TRBD1,TGCAGCGTTGTGGGACAGGGGGGCTATGGCTACACCTTC,CSVVGQGGYGYTF
-,TRBJ1-2,TRBV14,-,TGTGCCAGCAGCCAAGTTCTACAGGGAGGCTACACCTTC,CASSQVLQGGYTF
few,TRBJ2-1,TRBV7-6,-,TGTGCCAGCAGCGCCGAACAGGGTTGGAATGAGCAGTTCTTC,CASSAEQGWNEQFF
-,TRBJ2-1,TRBV28,TRBD1,TGTGCCAGCAGAGCACCCTGGGCAGGGGGCGTGATCCAGCAGTTCTTC,CASRAPWAGGVIQQFF
-,TRBJ2-7,TRBV7-9,TRBD2,TGTGCCAGCAGCTTAGAAGGACTAGCGGGAGTTCCGAGGAACTACGAGCAGTACTTC,CASSLEGLAGVPRNYEQYF
once,TRBJ1-1,TRBV7-3,-,TGTGCCAGCAGCTTAACGGGGGGAAACACTGAAGCTTTCTTT,CASSLTGGNTEAFF
-,TRBJ1-5,TRBV24-1,-,TGTGCCACCAGTGAGACGACCGGGGGCAATCAGCCCCAGCATTTT,CATSETTGGNQPQHF
-,TRBJ2-5,TRBV5-1,-,TGCGCCAGCAGCTTGGAACAGGGTCGGGAGACCCAGTACTTC,CASSLEQGRETQYF
-,TRBJ1-2,TRBV6-2/TRBV6-3,TRBD1,TGTGCCAGCAGTCGGACAGGGGGCTATGGCTACACCTTC,CASSRTGGYGYTF
once,TRBJ2-7,TRBV20-1,TRBD2,TGCAGTGCTAGTGGGGTCGCGGGAGGGAAGAACGAGCAGTACTTC,CSASGVAGGKNEQYF
-,TRBJ1-4,TRBV5-1,-,TGCGCCAGCAGCTTAGACAGCGTTAATGAAAAACTGTTTTTT,CASSLDSVNEKLFF
-,TRBJ1-6,TRBV19,-,TGTGCCAGTACCCCGACAGGTCTCTCCTATAATTCACCCCTCCACTTT,CASTPTGLSYNSPLHF
-,TRBJ2-7,TRBV9,TRBD1,TGTGCCAGCACCCTGAAGGAGTGGGACAGGGGGAGACACGAGCAGTACTTC,CASTLKEWDRGRHEQYF
-,TRBJ2-5,TRBV5-1,-,TGCGCCAGCAGCTTAACAGAGCCCCGAGAGACCCAGTACTTC,CASSLTEPRETQYF
-,TRBJ1-2,TRBV5-6,-,TGTGCCAGCAGCTTGTCGAACAGCCGCTATGGCTACACCTTC,CASSLSNSRYGYTF
-,TRBJ2-7,TRBV7-9,TRBD1,TGTGCCAGCAGCGAACCCGGGACAGGGGGCTTCGAGCAGTACTTC,CASSEPGTGGFEQYF